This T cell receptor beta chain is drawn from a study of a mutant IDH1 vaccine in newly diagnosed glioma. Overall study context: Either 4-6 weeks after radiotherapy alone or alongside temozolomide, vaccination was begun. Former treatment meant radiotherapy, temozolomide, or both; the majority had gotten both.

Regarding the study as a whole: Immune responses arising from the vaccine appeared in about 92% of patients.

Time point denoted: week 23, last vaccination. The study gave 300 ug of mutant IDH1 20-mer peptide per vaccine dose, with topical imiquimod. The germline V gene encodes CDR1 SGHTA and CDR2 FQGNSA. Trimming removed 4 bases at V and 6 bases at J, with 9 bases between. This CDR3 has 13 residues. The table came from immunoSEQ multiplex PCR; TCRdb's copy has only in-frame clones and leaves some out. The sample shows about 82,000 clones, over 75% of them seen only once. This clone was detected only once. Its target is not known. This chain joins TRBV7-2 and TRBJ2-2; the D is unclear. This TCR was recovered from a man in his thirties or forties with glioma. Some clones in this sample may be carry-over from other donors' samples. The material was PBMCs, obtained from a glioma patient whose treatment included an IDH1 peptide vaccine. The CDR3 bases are TGTGCCAGCAGCTCCGTGAGATCCGGGGAGCTGTTTTTT. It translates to CASSSVRSGELFF.